A selection of T cell receptor beta chains follows, all from one sample in a study of response to subunit inactivated influenza vaccine. From the RT-PCR reads, TCRdb called clonotypes with MiXCR, one entry per CDR3 protein. The sample yields hundreds of thousands of distinct CDR3 sequences, approximately 14% seen once. The sample in question was PBMCs from blood, obtained less than 13 days after vaccination. The source of these receptors is a man aged 50 to 59 who received an inactivated influenza vaccine. Both conserved end residues are part of each CDR3. The order of the fields is D gene, clone size, V gene, J gene, CDR3 protein, CDR3 DNA. A D gene is named only where the DNA matches it firmly. Clone size appears in some rows only: once, few, many, or a class for an expanded clone.

NA	few	TRBV3-1	TRBJ1-2	CASSQGMGANGYTF	TGTGCCAGCAGCCAAGGGATGGGGGCGAATGGCTACACCTTC
NA	NA	TRBV28	TRBJ1-2	CATALGPANYGYTF	TGTGCCACCGCCCTTGGGCCAGCTAACTATGGCTACACCTTC
NA	NA	TRBV5-5	TRBJ2-2	CASYLTNTGELFF	TGTGCCAGCTATCTAACGAACACCGGGGAGCTGTTTTTT
NA	few	TRBV11-2	TRBJ2-7	CASSLGGVSVGNEQYF	TGTGCCAGCAGCTTAGGTGGTGTATCCGTAGGTAACGAGCAGTACTTC
NA	NA	TRBV5-1	TRBJ2-1	CASSLEANSNEQFF	TGCGCCAGCAGCTTGGAGGCGAATTCCAATGAGCAGTTCTTC
NA	few	TRBV6-1	TRBJ2-3	CASSATRLSSDTQYF	TGTGCCAGCAGTGCGACTAGACTCAGTTCGGATACGCAGTATTTT
NA	NA	TRBV20-1	TRBJ2-7	CSARDLRAYEQYF	TGCAGTGCTAGAGATTTGAGAGCCTACGAGCAGTACTTC
NA	NA	TRBV3-1	TRBJ1-2	CASSVSPGTGGYTF	TGTGCCAGCAGCGTCAGTCCCGGGACCGGCGGCTACACCTTC
TRBD1	few	TRBV4-3	TRBJ2-7	CASSLRSGTGDEQYF	TGCGCCAGCAGCCTCCGGTCCGGGACAGGGGACGAGCAGTACTTC
NA	many	TRBV12-3/TRBV12-4	TRBJ2-5	CASSLAWRIQETQYF	TGTGCCAGCAGTTTAGCGTGGAGAATCCAAGAGACCCAGTACTTC
NA	NA	TRBV15	TRBJ2-7	CATSGRSSYEQYF	TGTGCCACCAGTGGCAGGAGCTCCTACGAGCAGTACTTC
NA	few	TRBV20-1	TRBJ2-3	CSAVPYGTDTQYF	TGCAGTGCTGTCCCCTACGGCACAGATACGCAGTATTTT
NA	NA	TRBV28	TRBJ1-1	CATFPLTGFMNTEAFF	TGTGCCACTTTTCCGCTGACCGGGTTCATGAACACTGAAGCTTTCTTT
NA	NA	TRBV28	TRBJ2-7	CASSFLAGTSGIYEQYF	NA
NA	few	TRBV12-3/TRBV12-4	TRBJ2-7	CASSFSIYEQYF	TGTGCCAGCAGTTTTTCCATCTACGAGCAGTACTTC
NA	few	TRBV20-1	TRBJ2-3	CSAVALGTDTQYF	TGCAGTGCAGTGGCCCTGGGGACAGATACGCAGTATTTT
NA	many	TRBV5-1	TRBJ2-1	CASSLEAPNEQFF	TGCGCCAGCAGCTTGGAAGCTCCTAATGAGCAGTTCTTC
TRBD2	many	TRBV7-2	TRBJ2-7	CASSLGVRAGVPYEQYF	TGTGCCAGCAGCTTAGGGGTAAGAGCGGGAGTTCCCTACGAGCAGTACTTC
NA	NA	TRBV18	TRBJ2-7	CASSQTLSSYEQYF	TGTGCCAGCTCACAGACACTTTCTTCCTACGAGCAGTACTTC
TRBD2	once	TRBV20-1	TRBJ2-1	CSARDWRGGRRFF	TGCAGTGCTAGAGATTGGCGGGGGGGCCGACGGTTCTTC
NA	NA	TRBV7-9	TRBJ2-1	CASSLSGRSYNEQFF	TGTGCCAGCAGCTTGAGCGGGCGCTCCTACAATGAGCAGTTCTTC
NA	NA	TRBV7-2	TRBJ2-3	CASRSPIGDPSDTQYF	TGTGCCAGCAGAAGTCCGATTGGGGACCCATCAGATACGCAGTATTTT
NA	few	TRBV24-1	TRBJ2-2	CATSGTRDTGELFF	TGTGCCACCAGCGGGACGCGGGACACCGGGGAGCTGTTTTTT
NA	many	TRBV12-3/TRBV12-4	TRBJ1-1	CASSFYGTEAFF	TGTGCCAGCAGTTTTTACGGCACTGAAGCTTTCTTT
NA	NA	TRBV5-6	TRBJ2-1	CASLGDYYNEQFF	TGTGCCAGCCTCGGGGATTACTACAATGAGCAGTTCTTC
TRBD1	few	TRBV7-2	TRBJ1-1	CASSSQGWSEAFF	TGTGCCAGCAGCTCACAGGGGTGGTCTGAAGCTTTCTTT
TRBD2	few	TRBV12-3/TRBV12-4	TRBJ2-7	CASSLDGLGLEQYF	TGTGCCAGCAGTTTAGACGGACTAGGACTCGAGCAGTACTTC
NA	few	TRBV27	TRBJ2-4	CASSFPGSYAKNIQYF	TGTGCCAGCAGTTTCCCGGGTAGTTATGCCAAAAACATTCAGTACTTC
NA	few	TRBV20-1	TRBJ2-2	CSARQQRELFF	TGCAGTGCTAGACAACAGAGGGAGCTGTTTTTT
TRBD2	NA	TRBV5-1	TRBJ2-3	CASSPAGVSTDTQYF	TGCGCCAGCAGTCCAGCGGGAGTCAGTACAGATACGCAGTATTTT
TRBD1	few	TRBV18	TRBJ2-3	CASSPRTGGIDTQYF	TGTGCCAGCTCACCGAGGACAGGGGGTATAGATACGCAGTATTTT
NA	few	TRBV7-9	TRBJ2-3	CATRAYTQYF	TGTGCCACCAGGGCTTATACGCAGTATTTT
TRBD2	few	TRBV7-3	TRBJ2-1	CASSLIGSGSSYNEQFF	TGTGCCAGCAGCTTAATTGGTAGCGGGAGCTCCTACAATGAGCAGTTCTTC
NA	few	TRBV29-1	TRBJ1-4	CSVGVSGEKLFF	TGCAGCGTTGGCGTTTCCGGCGAAAAACTGTTTTTT
NA	few	TRBV7-2	TRBJ1-5	CASSQGYRASQPQHF	TGTGCCAGCAGCCAAGGCTACCGCGCAAGTCAGCCCCAGCATTTT
NA	few	TRBV3-1	TRBJ1-2	CASSQDSRANYGYTF	TGTGCCAGCAGCCAAGACTCAAGGGCTAACTATGGCTACACCTTC
NA	NA	TRBV9	TRBJ2-5	CASSVVSGGQETQYF	TGTGCCAGCAGCGTAGTGTCCGGGGGACAAGAGACCCAGTACTTC
NA	NA	TRBV6-5	TRBJ2-5	CASSYSPSGVETQYF	TGTGCCAGCAGTTACTCTCCTTCCGGGGTTGAGACCCAGTACTTC
NA	NA	TRBV27	TRBJ2-3	CASSRMGFEDTQYF	TGTGCCAGCAGCCGAATGGGGTTTGAAGATACGCAGTATTTT
TRBD1	once	TRBV7-9	TRBJ2-3	CASSRQGPIF	TGTGCCAGCAGCCGACAGGGGCCCATTTTT
NA	NA	TRBV20-1	TRBJ2-5	CSAMTRRGKGGETQYF	TGCAGTGCTATGACCAGACGGGGAAAAGGGGGGGAGACCCAGTACTTC
NA	NA	TRBV3-1	TRBJ1-2	CASRLDGSNYGYTF	TGTGCCAGCAGACTGGACGGATCTAACTATGGCTACACCTTC
NA	NA	TRBV14	TRBJ2-1	CASRANNQIGRLVHEQFF	TGTGCCAGCAGGGCAAACAACCAAATAGGCCGCCTTGTGCATGAGCAGTTCTTC